This entry lists 20 T cell receptor beta chains sequenced from one sample in a study of T cell responses to AZD1222 COVID-19 vaccine. Assay: immunoSEQ multiplex PCR; the TCRdb copy retains only in-frame clones and omits some. This table holds 95,000 to 150,000 clones, around 86% found once. The specimen was peripheral blood, collected on day 0 of AZD1222 vaccination. Every receptor here comes from an adult in good health.

V and J are TRBV19 and TRBJ1-2; D unresolved. Trimming removed 5 bases at V and 6 bases at J, with 13 bases between. The CDR3 consists of 13 residues. Germline CDR1 is LNHDA and CDR2 is SQIVND (reference sequence). The CDR3 DNA reads TGTGCCAGTAGTGAACGCGGGTGGGATGGCTACACCTTC. As protein: CASSERGWDGYTF.

The V call is TRBV4-2, the J call TRBJ1-6; 9 bases map to TRBD1. The CDR3 extends over 15 amino acids. CDR1 LGHNA and CDR2 YNFKEQ come from the germline V gene. Germline trimming cut 4 bases from V and 7 bases from J; bases unmatched to any gene: 5. The CDR3 bases are TGTGCCAGCAGCCGCGGACAGGGGAGGAATTCACCCCTCCACTTT. It translates to CASSRGQGRNSPLHF.

The rearrangement links TRBV12-3 or TRBV12-4 to TRBJ2-5; 9 bases align to TRBD2. V dropped 5 bases and J dropped 8; count of bases not matched to a gene: 3. CDR3 length: 12 amino acids. The CDR3, as DNA: TGTGCCAGCAGTCAGACTAGCGGCACCCAGTACTTC. It yields the protein CASSQTSGTQYF.

The chain links TRBV14 to TRBJ1-2, with D possibly matching TRBD1 (6 bases). CDR3 length: 15 amino acids. Germline CDR1 and CDR2: SGHDN and FVKESK. Between the trimmed V and J ends, which lost 1 base and 3 bases, there was a span of 12 bases. DNA for the CDR3: TGTGCCAGCAGCCAAGCAGGGGCCGGGGACTATGGCTACACCTTC. It encodes CASSQAGAGDYGYTF.

The chain links TRBV5-5 to TRBJ2-1; 11 bases line up with TRBD2. Germline lookup yields CDR1 SGHKS and CDR2 YYEKEE (reference sequence). V trimming: 0 bases; J trimming: 5 bases; junction bases outside the gene matches: 4. The length of the CDR3 is 16 residues. As DNA, the CDR3 is TGTGCCAGCAGCTTGGTTAGCGGGGGGGCGCACAATGAGCAGTTCTTC. Its protein product is CASSLVSGGAHNEQFF.

The rearrangement joins TRBV13 to TRBJ2-3, with D perhaps TRBD2 (6 bases). The CDR3 length is 18 residues. CDR1 is PRHDT, CDR2 FYEKMQ, per germline (reference sequence). V lost 2 bases, J lost 1 base, and 19 bases lay in between. The chain's CDR3 is CASSLTPAGPLGTDTQYF. The DNA of the CDR3 is TGTGCCAGCAGCTTAACCCCGGCGGGGCCCCTTGGCACAGATACGCAGTATTTT.

The V and J genes are TRBV2 and TRBJ2-1; TRBD2 is a possible D gene (6 bases). This CDR3 has 13 amino acids. Trimming removed 8 bases at V and 7 bases at J, with 15 bases between. Germline assignment: CDR1 SNHLY and CDR2 FYNNEI. The CDR3 DNA follows: TGTGCCAGCTTTTTACAAGCGGGTAATGAGCAGTTCTTC. This translates into CASFLQAGNEQFF.

Comments on this clone: Other DNA sequences of this sample code for an identical CDR3. This chain connects TRBV12-3 or TRBV12-4 to TRBJ1-5; TRBD1 might be the D (6 bases). This CDR3 region has 13 residues. Trimming took off 6 bases at V and 4 bases at J, with 10 bases between the two ends. CDR3 residues: CASSLTGNQPQHF. The CDR3 DNA follows: TGTGCCAGCAGCTTAACAGGGAATCAGCCCCAGCATTTT.

The chain joins TRBV6-5 to TRBJ1-6, with D maybe TRBD1 (6 bases). V shed 8 bases and J shed 14 bases, with 19 bases lying between them. Per the germline V gene, CDR1 is MNHEY and CDR2 is SVGAGI. This CDR3 comprises 13 residues. The CDR3 protein is CASSTGPILALHF. The DNA for the CDR3 is TGTGCCAGCTCGACAGGCCCAATTTTAGCCCTCCACTTT.

The chain recombines TRBV5-1 with TRBJ2-7, with D perhaps given as TRBD1 or TRBD2 (5 bases each). The germline V gene encodes CDR1 SGHRS and CDR2 YFSETQ. This CDR3 is built from 14 residues. V was shortened by 3 bases and J by 2 bases, with 12 bases between the two germline ends. CDR3 protein: CASSSRDVTYEQYF. For the CDR3, the DNA is TGCGCCAGCAGCTCAAGGGACGTAACCTACGAGCAGTACTTC.

The chain is built from TRBV19 and TRBJ2-7; TRBD2 matches 7 bases. The CDR3 consists of 14 residues. Germline V gene sequence: CDR1 LNHDA, CDR2 SQIVND (reference sequence). V shed 3 bases, J shed 1 base, and the junction held 3 bases outside the gene matches. CDR3 DNA sequence: TGTGCCAGTAGTATGGGGGGGTCTTCCTACGAGCAGTACTTC. Its translation is CASSMGGSSYEQYF.

Turning to this clone: Germline is not matched at one junction end, which may reflect a read error. The chain is built from TRBV6-5 and TRBJ1-2, with D possibly matching TRBD1 (5 bases). The length of the CDR3 is 11 residues. The germline CDR1 and CDR2 sequences are MNHEY and SVGAGI. CDR3 protein: CASRGGAHPRF. The DNA of the CDR3 is TGTGCCAGCAGAGGCGGGGCTCACCCTCGCTTC.

The chain links TRBV6-1 to TRBJ1-1; D unresolved. The CDR3 length is 19 residues. Germline lookup yields CDR1 MNHNS and CDR2 SASEGT. V lost 3 bases and J 2 bases, leaving 25 bases between the germline ends. CDR3 coding DNA: TGTGCCAGCAGTGACGGATGGGTGGTAGAGGGCACTCGCAACACTGAAGCTTTCTTT. Protein sequence: CASSDGWVVEGTRNTEAFF.

A single count supports this clone. The CDR3 bases are TGTGCCAGCAACAGGGGTCTTGCTGAAGCTTTCTTT. This gives the protein CASNRGLAEAFF. The chain couples TRBV12-3 or TRBV12-4 to TRBJ1-1; 7 bases map to TRBD1. CDR3 length: 12 residues. With V trimmed by 7 bases and J by 6 bases, 5 bases remained unmatched.

The genes are TRBV5-1 and TRBJ1-1, with 8 positions matching TRBD1. Germline-derived CDR1 and CDR2 are SGHRS and YFSETQ. Germline trimming cut 1 base from V and 1 base from J; bases unmatched to any gene: 6. The CDR3 runs 16 residues. CDR3 loop: CASSLRPDRGNTEAFF. Here the CDR3 DNA reads TGCGCCAGCAGCTTGAGGCCCGACAGGGGGAACACTGAAGCTTTCTTT.

V and J are TRBV11-2 and TRBJ1-3; TRBD1 is a possible D gene (6 bases). Trimming shortened V by 7 bases and J by 11 bases, and 15 bases separated the two germline ends. The CDR3 totals 12 residues. Germline V lookup: CDR1 SGHAT, CDR2 FQNNGV. The CDR3 region is CASTDRPSAIYF. DNA of the CDR3: TGTGCCAGCACCGACAGGCCCTCGGCCATATATTTT.

This chain links TRBV6-2 or TRBV6-3 with TRBJ2-3; D is uncertain. V shed 0 bases and J shed 3 bases, with 4 bases lying between them. The CDR3 is made up of 13 amino acids. Germline V gene sequence: CDR1 MNHEY, CDR2 SVGEGT. CDR3 in amino acids: CASSYSTTDTQYF. Here the CDR3 DNA reads TGTGCCAGCAGTTACTCGACTACAGATACGCAGTATTTT.

The chain employs TRBV20-1 and TRBJ2-5; D is possibly TRBD1 or TRBD2 (6 bases each). The CDR3 has 15 residues. CDR1 is DFQATT, CDR2 SNEGSKA, per germline (reference sequence). Trimming shortened V by 3 bases and J by 5 bases, and 19 bases separated the two germline ends. The CDR3 spells CSASRTAGGWETQYF. The CDR3 DNA follows: TGCAGTGCTAGTCGGACAGCCGGGGGTTGGGAGACCCAGTACTTC.

This rearrangement joins TRBV5-4 to TRBJ2-2, with TRBD1 matching over 8 bases. V was pared by 0 bases and J by 7 bases, with 2 bases of the junction left unmatched. CDR1 and CDR2 from the germline V gene are SGHNT and YYREEE (reference sequence). The CDR3 is 14 residues long. The CDR3 here is CASSLAGGHGELFF. In DNA, the CDR3 is TGTGCCAGCAGCTTGGCAGGGGGCCACGGGGAGCTGTTTTTT.

The V and J genes are TRBV6-2 or TRBV6-3 and TRBJ1-2; D gene unclear. Germline V gives CDR1 MNHEY, CDR2 SVGEGT. This CDR3 contains 13 residues. Deletions cut 6 bases from V and 0 bases from J, with 8 bases between. CDR3 nucleotides: TGTGCCAGCAGCCTGAGAGCTAACTATGGCTACACCTTC. It yields the protein CASSLRANYGYTF.